The 16 T cell receptor beta chains below come from one sample, sequenced in a study of identical twins. TCRdb independently ran MiXCR on the 5' RACE reads; one entry per CDR3 protein. The sample has fewer than 650,000 distinct CDR3 sequences; over 8.5% are singletons. The same sample was also used in a study of yellow fever vaccine responses in identical twins.

Source material: PBMCs. The receptors originated from a woman between 18 and 29 years old in good health.

This clonotype has a handful of counts. The genes are TRBV20-1 and TRBJ2-1; maybe TRBD2 (5 bases). The CDR3 covers 14 residues. Germline CDR1 DFQATT, CDR2 SNEGSKA (reference sequence). V gave up 6 bases and J gave up 6 bases, with 18 bases separating them. The CDR3 DNA is TGCAGTGCCAAGGTGGTAGGGAGAAGCAATGAGCAGTTCTTC. This gives the protein CSAKVVGRSNEQFF.

This clonotype has only a few counts. The gene calls are TRBV28 and TRBJ2-7; 7 bases are a match to TRBD1. The CDR3 runs to 14 residues. Germline loops: CDR1 MDHEN, CDR2 SYDVKM. Losses at the gene ends were 5 bases for V and 3 bases for J; bases not matched to a gene: 7. The CDR3 spells CASSTHRGYYEQYF. As DNA, the CDR3 is TGTGCCAGCAGTACACACAGGGGCTACTACGAGCAGTACTTC.

The table lists this clonotype with many counts. This sequence joins TRBV6-2 or TRBV6-3 and TRBJ1-1; weak D call: TRBD1 (5 bases). The CDR3 covers 17 residues. CDR1 is MNHEY, CDR2 SVGEGT, per germline. Deletions cut 0 bases from V and 0 bases from J, with 14 bases between. CDR3 in amino acids: CASSYSRRQLMNTEAFF. In DNA form, the CDR3 reads TGTGCCAGCAGTTACTCGAGGCGACAGCTGATGAACACTGAAGCTTTCTTT.

As DNA, the CDR3 is TGTGCCAGCAGCGCCATCTTGACAGGGACCCTCTCCTACGAGCAGTACTTC. Translating it yields CASSAILTGTLSYEQYF. V and J are TRBV11-2 and TRBJ2-7; 7 positions agree with TRBD1. The germline CDR1 and CDR2 sequences are SGHAT and FQNNGV. The J segment lost 0 bases and the V segment lost 5 bases, leaving 13 bases of the junction unmatched. The CDR3 runs 17 residues.

This clonotype occurred a few times. CDR3 protein: CASSPESGYEQYF. The DNA for the CDR3 is TGTGCCAGCAGCCCAGAGTCAGGGTACGAGCAGTACTTC. The gene calls are TRBV11-2 and TRBJ2-7, with a possible D match to TRBD1 (5 bases). The CDR3 sequence is 13 residues long. The ends were cut back, 5 bases at V and 4 bases at J, with 12 bases in the middle. Germline CDR1 and CDR2: SGHAT and FQNNGV.

The CDR3 loop reads CASSSRGWANVLTF. Written as DNA, the CDR3 is TGTGCCAGCAGTTCCAGGGGCTGGGCCAACGTCCTGACTTTC. This chain links TRBV27 with TRBJ2-6, with a tentative D call TRBD1 (6 bases). Germline CDR1 is MNHEY and CDR2 is SMNVEV (reference sequence). The CDR3 spans 14 residues. The ends were cut back, 4 bases at V and 5 bases at J, with 9 bases in the middle.

The gene calls are TRBV6-5 and TRBJ2-7; 9 bases line up with TRBD1. Per the germline V gene, CDR1 is MNHEY and CDR2 is SVGAGI. The junction had 8 bases not matched to a gene; V was cut back by 4 bases and J by 4 bases. The CDR3 spans 15 residues. CDR3 nucleotide sequence: TGTGCCAGCAGTTGGGGGACAGGGAGTATATACGAGCAGTACTTC. Amino acid sequence: CASSWGTGSIYEQYF.

The V gene is TRBV30, the J gene TRBJ2-6, with 7 nucleotides matching TRBD1. Germline CDR1 GTSNPN, CDR2 SVGIG (reference sequence). This CDR3 comprises 15 residues. V shed 3 bases, J shed 3 bases, and the junction held 5 bases outside the gene matches. The CDR3 protein is CAWSNQGVGANVLTF. The CDR3 DNA is TGTGCCTGGAGCAATCAGGGGGTTGGGGCCAACGTCCTGACTTTC. The whole variable domain, filled in from reference TRBV30 and TRBJ2-6, reads SQTIHQWPATLVQPVGSPLSLECTVEGTSNPNLYWYRQAAGRGLQLLFYSVGIGQISSEVPQNLSASRPQDRQFILSSKKLLLSDSGFYLCAWSNQGVGANVLTFGAGSRLTVL.

V and J are TRBV15 and TRBJ1-6; unclear D gene. Germline V lookup: CDR1 LNHNV, CDR2 YYDKDF (reference sequence). The length of the CDR3 is 12 residues. V was cut by 5 bases and J by 10 bases, with 9 bases left in between. Here the CDR3 DNA reads TGTGCCACCAGCTTACCTGGCTCACCCCTCCACTTT. This translates into CATSLPGSPLHF. Using reference TRBV15 and TRBJ1-6 for the parts outside the CDR3, the full variable domain is DAMVIQNPRYQVTQFGKPVTLSCSQTLNHNVMYWYQQKSSQAPKLLFHYYDKDFNNEADTPDNFQSRRPNTSFCFLDIRSPGLGDTAMYLCATSLPGSPLHFGNGTRLTVT.

Notes on this clonotype: A read error may account for a junction end that differs from germline. The J gene is TRBJ2-7, the V gene TRBV12-3 or TRBV12-4; perhaps TRBD2 as D (6 bases). This CDR3 is 13 amino acids long. The CDR3 DNA is TGTGCCAGCAGTCTAGCGCCCCTCTACGAGCAGTACTTC. Encoded protein: CASSLAPLYEQYF.

This rearrangement joins TRBV7-2 to TRBJ1-4, with 8 bases that match TRBD1. There are 16 residues in the CDR3. Germline loops: CDR1 SGHTA, CDR2 FQGNSA. Trimming removed 4 bases from V and 7 bases from J; junction bases left unmatched: 11. The CDR3 sequence: CASSSRPQGASEKLFF. CDR3 nucleotide sequence: TGTGCCAGCAGCTCAAGACCTCAGGGGGCTAGTGAAAAACTGTTTTTT.

The rearrangement links TRBV4-3 to TRBJ2-7, with TRBD1 as a possible D gene (6 bases). Germline V gene data show CDR1 as LGHNA and CDR2 as YSLEER. CDR3 length: 15 residues. The ends were cut back, 0 bases at V and 3 bases at J, with 12 bases in the middle. For the CDR3, the DNA is TGCGCCAGCAGCCAAGATACAGGGTCGAGCTACGAGCAGTACTTC. Its protein is CASSQDTGSSYEQYF.

The table lists this clonotype with many counts. This chain uses TRBV12-3 or TRBV12-4 with TRBJ2-1, with D possibly being TRBD2 (6 bases). The ends were cut back, 5 bases at V and 1 base at J, with 9 bases in the middle. The CDR3 loop spans 14 amino acids. The chain's CDR3 is CASSKGLSYNEQFF. CDR3 coding DNA: TGTGCCAGCAGTAAGGGACTGTCCTACAATGAGCAGTTCTTC.

This clonotype was detected only a few times. The V and J genes are TRBV7-2 and TRBJ2-3; possible D gene TRBD1, 6 bases. Germline V gene lookup returns CDR1 SGHTA and CDR2 FQGNSA. CDR3 length equals 14 residues. V was clipped by 5 bases and J by 4 bases, with 13 bases between them. This CDR3 reads CASSGTRGSDTQYF. The CDR3 bases are TGTGCCAGCAGCGGCACTAGGGGGTCAGATACGCAGTATTTT.

This clonotype showed up many times. The rearrangement links TRBV5-1 to TRBJ1-2; TRBD1 agrees at 8 bases. This CDR3 has 13 residues. V lost 5 bases, J lost 4 bases, and 4 bases stayed unmatched. Per germline, CDR1 SGHRS and CDR2 YFSETQ. CDR3 coding DNA: TGCGCCAGCAGGGAAACAGGGGGCTATGGCTACACCTTC. This codes for CASRETGGYGYTF. The variable domain in full, with the rest retrieved from reference TRBV5-1 and TRBJ1-2, is KAGVTQTPRYLIKTRGQQVTLSCSPISGHRSVSWYQQTPGQGLQFLFEYFSETQRNKGNFPGRFSGRQFSNSRSEMNVSTLELGDSALYLCASRETGGYGYTFGSGTRLTVV.

This clonotype was seen repeatedly, ten times or more. V gene TRBV5-1 combines with J gene TRBJ2-1, with 13 nucleotides matching TRBD2. Germline V CDR1 and CDR2: SGHRS, YFSETQ. The CDR3 sequence is 15 residues long. V lost 8 bases to trimming and J lost 9 bases; unmatched junction nucleotides: 11. The CDR3 DNA is TGCGCCAGTTCCGAACTAGCGGGAGGGGTCGGTGAGCAGTTCTTC. Translation gives CASSELAGGVGEQFF.